Presented here are 23 T cell receptor beta chains from one specimen sequenced in a study of identical twins (dated by TCRdb to the mid-2010s). Library creation used 5' RACE. Sequencing was performed on an Illumina HiSeq 2000. TCRdb reworked the public reads: Q25 trimming with fastp, MiXCR clone assembly, productive beta chains retained. Under each unique CDR3 protein, matching rows form one entry showing the most common genes and DNA. A total of around 1.7 million distinct CDR3 sequences appear in this sample, under 35% of them only once. The ten largest make up more than 0.25% of the sample. Sequencing used cord blood. The origin of the receptors is a newborn girl in good health.

There are a few counts of this clonotype. The rearrangement links TRBV7-2 to TRBJ2-1; TRBD2 matches 7 bases. Germline loops: CDR1 SGHTA, CDR2 FQGNSA. The CDR3 has 16 residues. V shed 6 bases, J shed 4 bases, and the junction held 12 bases outside the gene matches. Written as DNA, the CDR3 is TGTGCCAGCAGTTCAGGCCGGGACTACCTGTACAATGAGCAGTTCTTC. It encodes CASSSGRDYLYNEQFF.

This clonotype appeared a few times. V and J are TRBV5-1 and TRBJ2-5; D gene ambiguous. CDR1 and CDR2 from the germline V gene are SGHRS and YFSETQ. V lost 3 bases to trimming and J lost 4 bases, with 19 bases between them. This CDR3 region has 16 residues. The CDR3 here is CASSSTPDRVVETQYF. The DNA for the CDR3 is TGCGCCAGCAGCTCTACCCCCGACCGGGTGGTAGAGACCCAGTACTTC.

The chain employs TRBV9 and TRBJ2-1, with TRBD2 as a possible D gene (6 bases). The CDR3 runs to 15 residues. Between the trimmed V and J ends, which lost 4 bases and 5 bases, there was a span of 16 bases. Germline V gene data show CDR1 as SGDLS and CDR2 as YYNGEE. CDR3 residues: CASSPLSGPHNEQFF. Written as DNA, the CDR3 is TGTGCCAGCAGCCCCCTTAGCGGACCTCACAATGAGCAGTTCTTC.

Only a few counts were recorded for this clonotype. The chain couples TRBV6-5 to TRBJ2-1; the match to TRBD2 covers 8 bases. CDR1 is MNHEY and CDR2 is SVGAGI in the germline V gene. CDR3 size: 14 residues. With 6 bases clipped from V and 4 bases from J, the junction kept 5 bases outside the gene matches. CDR3: CASSTGLEYNEQFF. CDR3 sequence (DNA): TGTGCCAGCAGCACGGGACTAGAATACAATGAGCAGTTCTTC.

This clonotype has only a few counts. The genes are TRBV13 and TRBJ2-1; 9 positions match TRBD2. Trimming cost V 2 bases and J 8 bases; bases outside gene matches: 13. The V gene's germline CDR1 is PRHDT and CDR2 FYEKMQ (reference sequence). This CDR3 is 17 amino acids long. The CDR3 DNA reads as TGTGCCAGCAGCTTAAGTCTTTGGGCGGGAGGGCCCCATGAGCAGTTCTTC. Its protein product is CASSLSLWAGGPHEQFF.

This clonotype has more than one count but fewer than ten. V gene TRBV13 combines with J gene TRBJ2-5; D unclear. The J call may not be correct, given that the DNA end is closer to TRBJ2-7. The CDR3 covers 13 residues. Germline values: CDR1 PRHDT, CDR2 FYEKMQ (reference sequence). The CDR3 spells CASSRPPSPEQYF. DNA for the CDR3: TGTGCCAGCAGCCGGCCCCCCTCCCCCGAGCAGTACTTC.

This chain links TRBV7-2 with TRBJ2-1; unclear D gene. TRBJ2-7 explains the end of the DNA better; the J call may be wrong. The CDR3 covers 15 residues. The germline V gene encodes CDR1 SGHTA and CDR2 FQGNSA. CDR3 amino acids: CASSLDYKAYNEQYF. The DNA of the CDR3 is TGTGCCAGCAGCTTAGACTATAAGGCCTACAATGAGCAGTACTTC.

This clonotype was recorded a few times. The rearrangement uses TRBV5-1 and TRBJ2-5; D uncertain. The V end was cut by 4 bases, the J end by 2 bases, with 12 bases between. CDR1 and CDR2 from the germline V gene are SGHRS and YFSETQ. The CDR3 has 14 residues. The CDR3, as DNA: TGCGCCAGCAGCATTAGTAGGGCACAAGAGACCCAGTACTTC. Amino acid sequence: CASSISRAQETQYF.

As regards this clonotype: A read error may be the cause here, since a much bigger clone is one base away. The chain links TRBV6-1 to TRBJ2-1; no clear D gene. The end of the DNA aligns better with TRBJ2-7, so the J call may be wrong. There are 12 residues in the CDR3. Germline V gene sequence: CDR1 MNHNS, CDR2 SASEGT. The CDR3 region is CASSDRYNEQYF. CDR3 DNA: TGTGCCAGCAGTGACAGGTACAATGAGCAGTACTTC.

V is TRBV5-4 and J is TRBJ2-1; D remains ambiguous. The DNA end lines up better with TRBJ2-7; the J call may be wrong. CDR3 size: 15 residues. Germline V CDR1 and CDR2: SGHNT, YYREEE (reference sequence). The CDR3 loop reads CASSLGRNLYNEQYF. The CDR3 DNA reads TGTGCCAGCAGCTTAGGACGGAACCTTTACAATGAGCAGTACTTC.

This clonotype was observed a handful of times. The chain combines TRBV5-1 with TRBJ2-4, with unresolved D. The V gene's germline CDR1 is SGHRS and CDR2 YFSETQ. V gave up 4 bases and J gave up 4 bases, with 12 bases separating them. The CDR3 is 14 amino acids. For the CDR3, the DNA is TGCGCCAGCAGCCCCCTGGACCAGAAAAACATTCAGTACTTC. Amino acid sequence: CASSPLDQKNIQYF.

V gene TRBV5-1 combines with J gene TRBJ2-4, with 14 bases identical to TRBD2. Trimming at V came to 0 bases and at J to 7 bases, leaving 3 bases not matched to a gene. CDR3 length equals 16 residues. Germline lookup yields CDR1 SGHRS and CDR2 YFSETQ. The CDR3 protein is CASSLAGTSGSNIQYF. The CDR3 bases are TGCGCCAGCAGCTTGGCCGGGACTAGCGGGAGCAACATTCAGTACTTC.

This clonotype occurred a few times. The CDR3 is CASSESPTRTEAFF. The CDR3 DNA follows: TGTGCCAGCAGTGAATCCCCGACACGCACTGAAGCTTTCTTT. The V gene is TRBV25-1, the J gene TRBJ1-1, with no clear D. Germline-derived CDR1 and CDR2 are MGHDK and SYGVNS. V dropped 1 base and J dropped 4 bases, with 10 bases sitting between them. CDR3 size: 14 residues.

This clonotype was counted only a few times. J is TRBJ1-3 and V is TRBV4-1; 7 bases line up with TRBD1. Per germline, CDR1 MGHRA and CDR2 YSYEKL. The ends lost 1 base at V and 0 bases at J; junction bases unmatched: 6. There are 17 residues in the CDR3. The CDR3 reads CASSQGDSLISGNTIYF. The CDR3 region has the DNA TGCGCCAGCAGCCAAGGGGACAGCCTCATCTCTGGAAACACCATATATTTT.

CDR3 sequence (DNA): TGCGCCAGCAGCTTGGAGGGGCGCGGGGGCTACGAGCAGTACTTC. Its protein product is CASSLEGRGGYEQYF. V usage is TRBV5-1 and J usage is TRBJ2-7, with 7 positions matching TRBD2. Per germline, CDR1 SGHRS and CDR2 YFSETQ. Trimming at V came to 0 bases and at J to 3 bases, leaving 6 bases not matched to a gene. This CDR3 region has 15 residues.

The rearrangement links TRBV27 to TRBJ2-5; D is tentatively TRBD1 or TRBD2 (5 bases each). Germline V gene sequence: CDR1 MNHEY, CDR2 SMNVEV (reference sequence). Trimming removed 1 base at V and 1 base at J, with 13 bases between. This CDR3 spans 16 amino acids. CDR3 sequence: CASSLYPGTGQETQYF. In DNA form, the CDR3 reads TGTGCCAGCAGTTTATACCCGGGGACGGGCCAAGAGACCCAGTACTTC.

The rearrangement links TRBV20-1 to TRBJ2-4; 15 positions agree with TRBD2. Per the germline V gene, CDR1 is DFQATT and CDR2 is SNEGSKA (reference sequence). The V and J ends lost 1 base and 1 base, in that order; junction bases with no gene match: 2. The CDR3 is 17 residues long. In DNA, the CDR3 is TGCAGTGCTAGAGGGACTAGCGGGAGGGCCGCCAAAAACATTCAGTACTTC. Protein product: CSARGTSGRAAKNIQYF.

This clonotype was detected only a few times. This chain links TRBV20-1 with TRBJ2-3, with 8 positions matching TRBD2. The CDR3 spans 14 residues. CDR1 DFQATT and CDR2 SNEGSKA come from the germline V gene (reference sequence). CDR3 coding DNA: TGCAGCACTCGAGCGGGGGCCATCACAGATACGCAGTATTTT. Its protein product is CSTRAGAITDTQYF.

The chain recombines TRBV2 with TRBJ2-7, with a tentative D call TRBD1 (5 bases). This CDR3 is 13 amino acids long. The germline V gene has CDR1 SNHLY and CDR2 FYNNEI. Trimming removed 7 bases from V and 2 bases from J, with 12 bases in between. CDR3 in DNA: TGTGCCAGCATATGGGGCACTACCTACGAGCAGTACTTC. It specifies CASIWGTTYEQYF.

J is TRBJ2-2 and V is TRBV5-1, with D perhaps matching TRBD2 (6 bases). The CDR3 runs 16 residues. Looked up from germline, CDR1 is SGHRS and CDR2 is YFSETQ. The V gene lost 0 bases and the J gene lost 1 base, with 10 bases spanning the gap. CDR3 bases: TGCGCCAGCAGCTTGGGCTATAGCGGGAACACCGGGGAGCTGTTTTTT. As protein: CASSLGYSGNTGELFF. Drawing the rest from reference TRBV5-1 and TRBJ2-2, the complete variable domain is KAGVTQTPRYLIKTRGQQVTLSCSPISGHRSVSWYQQTPGQGLQFLFEYFSETQRNKGNFPGRFSGRQFSNSRSEMNVSTLELGDSALYLCASSLGYSGNTGELFFGEGSRLTVL.

This chain joins TRBV2 and TRBJ2-1; no clear D gene. Judging by the DNA end, TRBJ2-7 fits better; the J call may be wrong. CDR1 and CDR2 (germline): SNHLY, FYNNEI. The CDR3 consists of 14 residues. The CDR3 is CASMMGLGYNEQYF. The CDR3, as DNA: TGTGCCAGCATGATGGGTCTCGGATACAATGAGCAGTACTTC.

Worth noting for this clonotype: The germline gene is not matched at one end of the junction; a read error may be the cause. The chain links TRBV6-5 to TRBJ1-6; D possibly corresponds to TRBD1 (5 bases). Germline values: CDR1 MNHEY, CDR2 SVGAGI. The CDR3 consists of 18 residues. The CDR3 region has the DNA TGTGCCAGCAGTTACAGGCCGGGGCGGAGGACCTATAATTCACCCCCCCACTTT. Protein sequence: CASSYRPGRRTYNSPPHF.

This clonotype was seen ten or more times. This chain joins TRBV6-5 and TRBJ2-1; 11 bases map to TRBD1. CDR1 is MNHEY, CDR2 SVGAGI, per germline. Trimming took 5 bases from V and 7 from J; bases not matched to a gene: 7. This CDR3 comprises 15 residues. In DNA form, the CDR3 reads TGTGCCAGCAGTCCCGGACAGGGGGCTGTAAATGAGCAGTTCTTC. It encodes CASSPGQGAVNEQFF.